The 25 T cell receptor beta chains reported below all come from one sample, sequenced in a study of cytomegalovirus exposure and HLA in healthy donors. PCR amplification relied on 60 Vbeta primers (plus 13 Jbeta primers). Sequencing used immunoSEQ multiplex PCR; TCRdb keeps in-frame clones, though not all of them. The sample has roughly 150,000 clones; 80% to 90% are singletons. The source material was PBMCs. Receptor source: a boy between 2 and 15 years old in good health and CMV-seronegative.

This chain links TRBV7-2 with TRBJ2-1, with 15 bases lining up with TRBD2. V lost 3 bases and J lost 9; bases outside the gene matches: 6. Per germline, CDR1 SGHTA and CDR2 FQGNSA. The CDR3 is made up of 16 amino acids. CDR3 protein: CASSFRTSGGVTEQFF. The DNA for the CDR3 is TGTGCCAGCAGCTTCCGGACTAGCGGGGGGGTCACTGAGCAGTTCTTC.

The V and J genes are TRBV5-8 and TRBJ1-6, with TRBD1 matching over 7 bases. Germline CDR1 and CDR2: SGHTS and YDEGEE. The CDR3 sequence is 17 residues long. Germline trimming cut 1 base from V and 5 bases from J; bases unmatched to any gene: 9. CDR3 protein: CASSLWLTGTDNSPLHF. In nucleotides, the CDR3 is TGTGCCAGCAGCTTGTGGCTAACCGGGACAGATAATTCACCCCTCCACTTT. The full variable domain, in which reference TRBV5-8 and TRBJ1-6 provide the parts outside the CDR3, is EAGVTQSPTHLIKTRGQQATLRCSPISGHTSVYWYQQALGLGLQFLLWYDEGEERNRGNFPPRFSGRQFPNYSSELNVNALELEDSALYLCASSLWLTGTDNSPLHFGNGTRLTVT.

The V call is TRBV9, the J call TRBJ2-7; 7 nucleotides line up with TRBD1. Germline lookup yields CDR1 SGDLS and CDR2 YYNGEE. The CDR3 has 15 amino acids. V was pared by 0 bases and J by 6 bases, with 9 bases of the junction left unmatched. The CDR3 here is CASSVGPGTVGEQYF. The DNA for the CDR3 is TGTGCCAGCAGCGTAGGACCGGGGACAGTCGGCGAGCAGTACTTC.

Regarding this clone: Other DNA sequences in the same sample also yield this CDR3. The chain uses TRBV29-1 and TRBJ2-1; possible D gene TRBD1, 5 bases. Germline-derived CDR1 and CDR2 are SQVTM and ANQGSEA. This CDR3 has 17 amino acids. Trimming pared 7 bases from V and 6 bases from J, leaving 28 bases between. CDR3: CSELKAVGPLSGNEQFF. The DNA of the CDR3 is TGCAGCGAACTAAAGGCTGTGGGGCCGCTAAGTGGCAATGAGCAGTTCTTC.

As for this clone: A read error may produce the germline difference seen at one junction end. The CDR3 nucleotides are TGTGCCAGTAGTCGTGAGGGGACAGTTAACAATGGCTACACCTTC. It is translated as CASSREGTVNNGYTF. The chain links TRBV19 to TRBJ1-2, with 7 positions matching TRBD1. CDR1 is LNHDA and CDR2 is SQIVND in the germline V gene (reference sequence). The CDR3 length is 15 residues.

This chain joins TRBV5-1 and TRBJ2-5, with 7 bases aligning to TRBD1. The CDR3 runs 18 residues. V trimming: 4 bases; J trimming: 4 bases; junction bases outside the gene matches: 19. Germline V gene lookup returns CDR1 SGHRS and CDR2 YFSETQ. CDR3 region: CASSQGTDPGLGRETQYF. Written as DNA, the CDR3 is TGCGCCAGCAGCCAAGGGACAGATCCCGGTCTTGGTCGAGAGACCCAGTACTTC.

Comments on this clone: In the same sample, other DNA sequences code for this CDR3. The chain recombines TRBV11-2 with TRBJ1-2; 8 nucleotides agree with TRBD1. This CDR3 has 13 amino acids. Germline CDR1 SGHAT, CDR2 FQNNGV. The trim removed 3 bases at V and 8 bases at J, leaving 5 bases unmatched. CDR3: CASSLDRVYGYTF. The CDR3, as DNA: TGTGCCAGCAGCTTGGACAGGGTGTACGGCTACACCTTC.

The chain employs TRBV29-1 and TRBJ1-2; 8 bases match TRBD1. This CDR3 comprises 12 residues. Germline loops: CDR1 SQVTM, CDR2 ANQGSEA. After removal of 7 bases from V and 4 bases from J, the junction contained 5 bases not matched to a gene. Here the CDR3 reads CSGTGTGYGYTF. CDR3 DNA sequence: TGCAGCGGTACCGGGACAGGCTATGGCTACACCTTC.

The chain employs TRBV6-1 and TRBJ1-6; D is possibly TRBD1 (5 bases). The CDR3 is 14 residues long. Germline V gene data show CDR1 as MNHNS and CDR2 as SASEGT. V was pared by 5 bases and J by 8 bases, with 13 bases between. CDR3 sequence (DNA): TGTGCCAGCAGTAATCGCAGGGCAGATTCACCCCTCCACTTT. Residues: CASSNRRADSPLHF.

The V and J genes are TRBV4-1 and TRBJ2-1; 7 nucleotides match TRBD1. CDR1 is MGHRA, CDR2 YSYEKL, per germline. V was clipped by 5 bases and J by 0 bases; unmatched bases: 10. The CDR3 runs 17 residues. In DNA form, the CDR3 reads TGCGCCAGCAGCGAGTGGCAGACAGGGAGCTCCTACAATGAGCAGTTCTTC. This sequence encodes CASSEWQTGSSYNEQFF.

The chain is built from TRBV4-3 and TRBJ2-2, with TRBD1 matching 8 bases. Losses at the gene ends were 0 bases for V and 1 base for J; bases not matched to a gene: 4. CDR1 and CDR2 (germline): LGHNA, YSLEER. The CDR3 runs to 17 residues. The CDR3 loop reads CASSQDIGTGNTGELFF. The CDR3 nucleotides read TGCGCCAGCAGCCAAGATATTGGGACAGGGAACACCGGGGAGCTGTTTTTT.

This clone was found once. The rearrangement uses TRBV2 and TRBJ2-5; a weak D match, TRBD1 (5 bases). Matching the DNA end better, TRBJ2-7 makes the J call doubtful. The V gene's germline CDR1 is SNHLY and CDR2 FYNNEI. This CDR3 region has 12 residues. The CDR3 sequence: CARKRGGYEQYF. In DNA, the CDR3 is TGTGCCAGAAAAAGGGGTGGTTACGAGCAGTACTTC.

This clone was found a few times. The rearrangement uses TRBV27 and TRBJ2-7; maybe TRBD2 (6 bases). This CDR3 has 14 amino acids. The germline gives CDR1 MNHEY, CDR2 SMNVEV (reference sequence). V lost 3 bases and J lost 4, with 13 bases in between. CDR3 protein: CASSFDSGRYEQYF. In DNA, the CDR3 is TGTGCCAGCAGTTTTGATTCTGGGAGGTACGAGCAGTACTTC.

V usage is TRBV6-5 and J usage is TRBJ1-1; possible D gene TRBD1, 5 bases. V was pared by 5 bases and J by 5 bases, with 9 bases between. The CDR3 extends over 12 amino acids. CDR1 MNHEY and CDR2 SVGAGI come from the germline V gene. CDR3: CASSRKGTEAFF. The CDR3 coding sequence is TGTGCCAGCAGTAGGAAGGGGACTGAAGCTTTCTTT.

The chain carries TRBV30 and TRBJ1-1; no clear D. CDR3 size: 13 residues. V gave up 2 bases and J gave up 7 bases, with 14 bases separating them. The V gene's germline CDR1 is GTSNPN and CDR2 SVGIG (reference sequence). CDR3 DNA: TGTGCCTGGAGTCATAACCCCGGGAGTGAAGCTTTCTTT. Amino acid sequence: CAWSHNPGSEAFF.

The chain employs TRBV6-6 and TRBJ1-4; 10 bases are a match to TRBD1. Per the germline V gene, CDR1 is MNHNY and CDR2 is SVGAGI (reference sequence). Trimming at V came to 0 bases and at J to 6 bases, leaving 1 base not matched to a gene. This CDR3 comprises 15 residues. CDR3 region: CASSYSGTGDEKLFF. CDR3 in DNA: TGTGCCAGCAGTTACTCCGGGACAGGGGATGAAAAACTGTTTTTT.

The J gene is TRBJ1-4, the V gene TRBV5-1, with 9 bases fitting TRBD1. The CDR3 runs 14 residues. Germline values: CDR1 SGHRS, CDR2 YFSETQ. J gave up 7 bases and V 3 bases, and 4 bases lay outside the gene matches. CDR3 nucleotides: TGCGCCAGCAGCTCGGGACAGGGTCTTGAAAAACTGTTTTTT. Translating it yields CASSSGQGLEKLFF. The full variable domain, rest sourced from reference TRBV5-1 and TRBJ1-4, is KAGVTQTPRYLIKTRGQQVTLSCSPISGHRSVSWYQQTPGQGLQFLFEYFSETQRNKGNFPGRFSGRQFSNSRSEMNVSTLELGDSALYLCASSSGQGLEKLFFGSGTQLSVL.

This clone was detected only a few times. The chain carries TRBV5-4 and TRBJ1-1; D perhaps matches TRBD1 (5 bases). There are 15 residues in the CDR3. Germline-derived CDR1 and CDR2 are SGHNT and YYREEE (reference sequence). Between the trimmed V and J ends, which lost 4 bases and 5 bases, there was a span of 18 bases. The CDR3: CASSPRQRGTTEAFF. For the CDR3, the DNA is TGTGCCAGCAGCCCAAGACAGCGGGGTACAACTGAAGCTTTCTTT.

The V and J genes are TRBV4-1 and TRBJ2-7; 11 positions agree with TRBD2. V dropped 4 bases and J dropped 2; count of bases not matched to a gene: 10. Germline CDR1 MGHRA, CDR2 YSYEKL. The CDR3 has 17 amino acids. CDR3: CASSRLPTSGRPYEQYF. CDR3 nucleotides: TGCGCCAGCAGCCGTCTACCAACTAGCGGGAGACCCTACGAGCAGTACTTC.

The chain has TRBV5-1 and TRBJ2-1; D is unresolved. Trimming pared 4 bases from V and 4 bases from J, leaving 12 bases between. This CDR3 has 14 amino acids. Germline CDR1 reads SGHRS; CDR2 reads YFSETQ. The CDR3 spells CASSIESFYNEQFF. CDR3 bases: TGCGCCAGCAGCATTGAGTCTTTTTACAATGAGCAGTTCTTC.

The chain has TRBV6-6 and TRBJ1-3; 9 nucleotides align to TRBD1. This CDR3 spans 14 amino acids. V lost 0 bases and J lost 11; bases outside the gene matches: 5. Germline V gives CDR1 MNHNY, CDR2 SVGAGI (reference sequence). The CDR3 DNA reads TGTGCCAGCAGTTACTCCAGGACAGGGGTGTCCATATATTTT. As protein: CASSYSRTGVSIYF.

Turning to this clone: This same CDR3 is encoded by further DNA sequences in the sample. V usage is TRBV7-2 and J usage is TRBJ1-1; the D gene is possibly TRBD1 (5 bases). The germline V and J ends were trimmed by 1 base and 0 bases, with 6 bases remaining between them. The germline V gene encodes CDR1 SGHTA and CDR2 FQGNSA. The length of the CDR3 is 14 residues. The CDR3 spells CASSLGGVNTEAFF. The CDR3 DNA reads TGTGCCAGCAGCTTAGGGGGGGTGAACACTGAAGCTTTCTTT.

The chain couples TRBV6-1 to TRBJ2-3; D is perhaps TRBD2 (6 bases). Trimming removed 4 bases at V and 6 bases at J, with 17 bases between. CDR1 and CDR2 (germline): MNHNS, SASEGT. This CDR3 region has 15 residues. The CDR3 sequence is CASSVIRGREDTQYF. The CDR3 bases are TGTGCCAGCAGTGTGATAAGGGGTCGGGAGGATACGCAGTATTTT.

The genes are TRBV19 and TRBJ1-2; tentatively, D is TRBD1 (6 bases). V lost 9 bases to trimming and J lost 7 bases, with 12 bases between them. The CDR3 covers 11 residues. Germline CDR1 LNHDA, CDR2 SQIVND (reference sequence). The CDR3 reads CASWGGAGYTF. The CDR3 DNA reads TGTGCCAGCTGGGGGGGGGCTGGCTACACCTTC.

This clone was detected a few times. V usage is TRBV28 and J usage is TRBJ1-1; 7 bases match TRBD1. Germline lookup yields CDR1 MDHEN and CDR2 SYDVKM. V was clipped by 5 bases and J by 0 bases; unmatched bases: 0. The CDR3 has 13 residues. The DNA for the CDR3 is TGTGCCAGCAGTAGGGGGCTGAACACTGAAGCTTTCTTT. Its protein product is CASSRGLNTEAFF.